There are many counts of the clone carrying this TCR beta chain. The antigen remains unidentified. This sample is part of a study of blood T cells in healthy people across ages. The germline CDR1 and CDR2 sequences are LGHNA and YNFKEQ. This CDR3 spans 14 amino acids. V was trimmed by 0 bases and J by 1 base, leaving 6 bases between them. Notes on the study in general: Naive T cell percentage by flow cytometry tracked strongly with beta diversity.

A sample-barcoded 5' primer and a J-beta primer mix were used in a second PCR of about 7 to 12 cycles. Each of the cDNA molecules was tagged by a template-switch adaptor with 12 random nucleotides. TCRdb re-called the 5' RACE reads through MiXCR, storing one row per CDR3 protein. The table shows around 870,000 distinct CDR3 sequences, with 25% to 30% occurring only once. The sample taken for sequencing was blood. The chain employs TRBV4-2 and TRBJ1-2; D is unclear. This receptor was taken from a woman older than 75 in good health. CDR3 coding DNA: TGTGCCAGCAGCCAAGATAACAGTAACTATGGCTACACCTTC. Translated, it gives CASSQDNSNYGYTF.